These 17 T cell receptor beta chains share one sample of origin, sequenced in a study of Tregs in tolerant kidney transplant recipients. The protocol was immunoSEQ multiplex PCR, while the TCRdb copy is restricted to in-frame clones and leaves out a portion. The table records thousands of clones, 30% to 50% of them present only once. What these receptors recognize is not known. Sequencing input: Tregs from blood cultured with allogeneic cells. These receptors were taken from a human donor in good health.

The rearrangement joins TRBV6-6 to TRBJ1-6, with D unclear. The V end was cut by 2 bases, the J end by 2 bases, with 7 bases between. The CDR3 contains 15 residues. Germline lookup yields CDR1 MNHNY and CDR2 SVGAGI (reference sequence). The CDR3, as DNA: TGTGCCAGCAGTTACCCGGGCCCCTATAATTCACCCCTCCACTTT. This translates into CASSYPGPYNSPLHF.

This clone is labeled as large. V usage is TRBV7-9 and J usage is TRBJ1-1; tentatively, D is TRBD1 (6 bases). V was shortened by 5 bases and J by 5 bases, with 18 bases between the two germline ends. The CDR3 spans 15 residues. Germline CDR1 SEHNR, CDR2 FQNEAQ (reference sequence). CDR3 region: CASSKGGRRMTEAFF. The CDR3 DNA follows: TGTGCCAGCAGCAAAGGGGGGCGACGGATGACTGAAGCTTTCTTT.

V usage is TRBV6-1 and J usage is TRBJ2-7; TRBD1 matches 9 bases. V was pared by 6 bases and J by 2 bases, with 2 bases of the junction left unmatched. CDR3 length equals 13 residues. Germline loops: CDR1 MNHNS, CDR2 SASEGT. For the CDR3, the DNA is TGTGCCAGCAGGACAGGGGGGACCTACGAGCAGTACTTC. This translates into CASRTGGTYEQYF.

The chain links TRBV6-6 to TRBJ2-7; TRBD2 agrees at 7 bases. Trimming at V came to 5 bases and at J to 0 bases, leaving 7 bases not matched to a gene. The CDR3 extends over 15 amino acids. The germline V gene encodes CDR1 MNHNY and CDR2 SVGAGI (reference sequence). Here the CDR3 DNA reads TGTGCCAGCAGTCTCCTGGGGAGGGGCTCCTACGAGCAGTACTTC. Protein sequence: CASSLLGRGSYEQYF.

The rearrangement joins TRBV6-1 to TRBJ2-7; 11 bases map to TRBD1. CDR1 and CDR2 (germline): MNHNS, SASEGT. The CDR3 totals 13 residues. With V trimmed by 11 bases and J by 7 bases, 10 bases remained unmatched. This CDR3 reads CAVRTGGLREQYF. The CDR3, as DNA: TGTGCCGTCCGGACAGGGGGCCTCCGGGAGCAGTACTTC.

The CDR3 reads CASSERRTGGNYGYTF. The CDR3 coding sequence is TGTGCCAGCAGTGAAAGGCGGACAGGGGGTAACTATGGCTACACCTTC. J is TRBJ1-2 and V is TRBV6-1; 10 bases agree with TRBD1. The CDR3 consists of 16 residues. Germline V lookup: CDR1 MNHNS, CDR2 SASEGT. V trimming: 2 bases; J trimming: 1 base; junction bases outside the gene matches: 4.

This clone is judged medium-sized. CDR3 sequence: CASSVGQYNQPQHF. The CDR3 DNA reads as TGTGCCAGCAGCGTAGGACAGTACAATCAGCCCCAGCATTTT. The rearrangement uses TRBV9 and TRBJ1-5, with D tentatively TRBD1 (5 bases). Trimming took 0 bases from V and 3 from J, leaving 7 bases between them. Germline lookup yields CDR1 SGDLS and CDR2 YYNGEE. The CDR3 has 14 residues.

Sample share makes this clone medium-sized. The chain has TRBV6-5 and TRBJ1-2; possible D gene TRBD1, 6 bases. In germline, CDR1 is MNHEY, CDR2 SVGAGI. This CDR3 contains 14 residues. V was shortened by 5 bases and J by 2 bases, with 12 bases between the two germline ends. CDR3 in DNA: TGTGCCAGCAGTAGGGACAAACAAAACTATGGCTACACCTTC. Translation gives CASSRDKQNYGYTF.

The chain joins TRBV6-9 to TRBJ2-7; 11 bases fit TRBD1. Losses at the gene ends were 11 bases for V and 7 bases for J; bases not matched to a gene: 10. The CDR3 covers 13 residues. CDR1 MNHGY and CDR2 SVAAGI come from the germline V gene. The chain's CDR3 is CAVRTGGLREQYF. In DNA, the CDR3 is TGTGCCGTCCGGACAGGGGGCCTCCGGGAGCAGTACTTC.

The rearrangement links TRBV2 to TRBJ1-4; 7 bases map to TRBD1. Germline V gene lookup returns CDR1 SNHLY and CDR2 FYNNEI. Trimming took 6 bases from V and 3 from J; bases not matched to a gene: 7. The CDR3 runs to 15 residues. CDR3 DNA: TGTGCCAGCAGGTCTACAGGGGCCTCTAATGAAAAACTGTTTTTT. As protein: CASRSTGASNEKLFF.

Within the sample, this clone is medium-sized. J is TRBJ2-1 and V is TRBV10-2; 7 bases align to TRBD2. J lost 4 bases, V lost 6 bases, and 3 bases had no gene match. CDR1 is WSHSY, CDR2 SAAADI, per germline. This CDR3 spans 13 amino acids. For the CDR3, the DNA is TGCGCCAGCAGCCGCGGGGGTTACAATGAGCAGTTCTTC. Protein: CASSRGGYNEQFF.

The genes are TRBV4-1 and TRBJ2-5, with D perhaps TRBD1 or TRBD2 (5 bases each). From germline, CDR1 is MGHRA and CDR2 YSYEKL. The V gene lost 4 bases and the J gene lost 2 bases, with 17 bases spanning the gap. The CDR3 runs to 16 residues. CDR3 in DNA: TGCGCCAGCAGCCGCCCGACTGGTGGGGGACAAGAGACCCAGTACTTC. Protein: CASSRPTGGGQETQYF.

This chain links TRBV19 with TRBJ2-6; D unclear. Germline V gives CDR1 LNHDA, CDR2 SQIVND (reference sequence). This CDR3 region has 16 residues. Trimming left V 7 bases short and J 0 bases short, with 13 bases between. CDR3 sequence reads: CASNQVVLSGANVLTF. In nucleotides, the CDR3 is TGTGCCAGTAACCAGGTCGTACTCTCTGGGGCCAACGTCCTGACTTTC.

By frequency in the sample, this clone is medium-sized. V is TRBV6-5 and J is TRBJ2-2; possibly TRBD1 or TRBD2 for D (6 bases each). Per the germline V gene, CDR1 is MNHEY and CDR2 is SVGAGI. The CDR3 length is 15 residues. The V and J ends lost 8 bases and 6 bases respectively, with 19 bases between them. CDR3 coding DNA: TGTGCCAGCTGGGGGATGGGCCGGGGGCCCGGGGAGCTGTTTTTT. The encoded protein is CASWGMGRGPGELFF.

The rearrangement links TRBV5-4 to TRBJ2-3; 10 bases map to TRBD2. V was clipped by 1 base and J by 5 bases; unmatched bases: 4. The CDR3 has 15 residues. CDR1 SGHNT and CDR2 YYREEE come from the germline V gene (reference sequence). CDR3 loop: CASSLRAGGRDTQYF. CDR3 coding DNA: TGTGCCAGCAGCTTGAGAGCGGGAGGGCGAGATACGCAGTATTTT. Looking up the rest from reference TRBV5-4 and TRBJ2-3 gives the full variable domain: ETGVTQSPTHLIKTRGQQVTLRCSSQSGHNTVSWYQQALGQGPQFIFQYYREEENGRGNFPPRFSGLQFPNYSSELNVNALELDDSALYLCASSLRAGGRDTQYFGPGTRLTVL.

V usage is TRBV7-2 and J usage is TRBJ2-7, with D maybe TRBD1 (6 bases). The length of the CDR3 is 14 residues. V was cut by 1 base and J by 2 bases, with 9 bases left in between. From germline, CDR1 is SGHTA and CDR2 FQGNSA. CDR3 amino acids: CASSLVQGTYEQYF. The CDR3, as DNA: TGTGCCAGCAGCTTAGTACAGGGAACCTACGAGCAGTACTTC.

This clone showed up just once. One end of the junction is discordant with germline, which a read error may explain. CDR3 sequence reads: CASSPLETSDRGAVF. CDR3 DNA sequence: TGTGCCAGCAGTCCCTTAGAGACTAGTGACCGGGGAGCTGTTTTT. J is TRBJ2-2 and V is TRBV7-4; D might be TRBD2 (6 bases). The germline gives CDR1 SGHVT, CDR2 SQSDAQ. CDR3 size: 15 residues.